The subject of this entry is one TCR beta chain. Its antigen is unidentified. This sample is drawn from a study of T cell responses to AZD1222 COVID-19 vaccine. Study findings and constraints: There were mostly white British donors and more females than males, and clonal diversity was possibly underestimated.

The CDR3 contains 13 residues. V lost 7 bases and J 1 base, leaving 10 bases between the germline ends. This table comes from immunoSEQ multiplex PCR, and its TCRdb copy is limited to in-frame clones, with some not included. The table lists approximately 110,000 clones, 82% of them singletons. This chain connects TRBV12-3 or TRBV12-4 to TRBJ1-1; D remains unclear. This sequence was found in an adult in good health. Sequences were derived from peripheral blood, sampled on day 0 of AZD1222 vaccination. The CDR3: CASTPRPNTEAFF. The DNA of the CDR3 is TGTGCCAGCACCCCAAGGCCGAACACTGAAGCTTTCTTT.